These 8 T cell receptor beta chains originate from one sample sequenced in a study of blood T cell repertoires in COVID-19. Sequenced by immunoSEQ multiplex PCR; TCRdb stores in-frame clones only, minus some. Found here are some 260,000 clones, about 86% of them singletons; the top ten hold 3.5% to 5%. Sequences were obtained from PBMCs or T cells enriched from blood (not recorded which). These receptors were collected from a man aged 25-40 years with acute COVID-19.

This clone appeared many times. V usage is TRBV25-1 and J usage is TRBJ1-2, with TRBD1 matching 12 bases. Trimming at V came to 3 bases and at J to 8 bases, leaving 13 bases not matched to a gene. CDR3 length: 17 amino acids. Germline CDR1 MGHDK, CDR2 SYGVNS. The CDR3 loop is CASSDISPGTGGEGYTF. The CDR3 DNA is TGTGCCAGCAGTGATATATCTCCCGGGACAGGGGGCGAGGGCTACACCTTC.

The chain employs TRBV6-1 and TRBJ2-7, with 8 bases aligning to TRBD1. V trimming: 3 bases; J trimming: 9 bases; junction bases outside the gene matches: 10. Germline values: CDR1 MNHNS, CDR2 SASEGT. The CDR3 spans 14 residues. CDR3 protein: CASSEMWTGQGQYV. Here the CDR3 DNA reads TGTGCCAGCAGTGAGATGTGGACAGGGCAGGGGCAGTACGTC.

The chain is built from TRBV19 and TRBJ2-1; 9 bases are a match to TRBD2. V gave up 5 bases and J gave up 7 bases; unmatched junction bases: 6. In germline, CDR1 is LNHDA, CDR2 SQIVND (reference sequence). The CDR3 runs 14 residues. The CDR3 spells CASSSLAGANEQFF. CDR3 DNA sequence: TGTGCCAGTAGTTCTTTAGCGGGAGCAAATGAGCAGTTCTTC.

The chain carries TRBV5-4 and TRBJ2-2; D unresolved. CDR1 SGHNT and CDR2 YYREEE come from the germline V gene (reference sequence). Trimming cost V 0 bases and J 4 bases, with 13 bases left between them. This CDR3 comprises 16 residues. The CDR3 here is CASSLESGSRTGELFF. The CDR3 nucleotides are TGTGCCAGCAGCTTGGAGTCGGGTAGTCGCACCGGGGAGCTGTTTTTT.

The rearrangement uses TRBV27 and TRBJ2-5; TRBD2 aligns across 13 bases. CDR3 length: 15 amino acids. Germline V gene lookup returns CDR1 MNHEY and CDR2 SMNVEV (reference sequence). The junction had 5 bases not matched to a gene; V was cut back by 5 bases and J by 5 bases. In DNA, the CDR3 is TGTGCCAGCAGTCTCGGACTAGCGGGAGTGGAGACCCAGTACTTC. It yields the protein CASSLGLAGVETQYF.

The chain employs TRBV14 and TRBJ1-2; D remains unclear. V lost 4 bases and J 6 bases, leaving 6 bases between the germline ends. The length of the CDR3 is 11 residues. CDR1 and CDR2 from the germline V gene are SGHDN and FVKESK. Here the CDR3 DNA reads TGTGCCAGCAGCCCCCAGGATGGCTACACCTTC. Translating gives CASSPQDGYTF.

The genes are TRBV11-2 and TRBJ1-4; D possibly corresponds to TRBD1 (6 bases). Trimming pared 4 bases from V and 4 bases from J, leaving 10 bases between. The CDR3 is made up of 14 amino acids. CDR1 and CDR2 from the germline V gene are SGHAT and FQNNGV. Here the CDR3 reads CASSSQGINEKLFF. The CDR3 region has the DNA TGTGCCAGCAGCTCACAGGGAATTAATGAAAAACTGTTTTTT.

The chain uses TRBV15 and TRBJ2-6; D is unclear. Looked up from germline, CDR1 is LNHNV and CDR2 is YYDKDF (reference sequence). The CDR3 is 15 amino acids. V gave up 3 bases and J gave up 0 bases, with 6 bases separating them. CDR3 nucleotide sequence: TGTGCCACCAGCAGGGAGAGCTCTGGGGCCAACGTCCTGACTTTC. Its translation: CATSRESSGANVLTF.